Listed below are T cell receptor beta chains from one sample, sequenced in a study of OX40 agonist ivuxolimab in advanced cancers. Data came from immunoSEQ multiplex PCR; TCRdb stores just in-frame clones and leaves some out. The table lists fewer than 6,000 clones, about 76% of them singletons, with around three fifths in the top ten. The specimen comprised CD4+ or CD8+ T cells sorted from blood, sampled in a trial of the OX40 agonist ivuxolimab. The receptors were sampled from an adult with an advanced solid tumor such as melanoma, head and neck, liver or kidney cancer. CDR3s leave out the opening cysteine and the closing phenylalanine or tryptophan. Some rows have no size entry. The others give once, few or many, or a class for an expanded clone.

V	size	CDR3
TRBV21-1	-	ASSKEVWGPPECEQY
TRBV30	-	AWSVRMGSLLYGYT
TRBV10-3	-	AINTPLAGTPDTQY
TRBV19	-	ASSIWSGNTEAF
TRBV6-5	-	ASGGRGLYEQY
TRBV7-9	-	ASSPLAGVETQY
TRBV9	-	ASSVAGTGYGYT
TRBV6-1	few	AISEDRLHRRGYT
TRBV27	once	ASTPGYSTDTQY
TRBV6-7	-	ASSPLRVLAGGPRKTQY
TRBV5-6	-	ASSQGQIQETQY
TRBV30	-	ASEGGLSSYEQY
TRBV10-3	medium-sized	AISDRNEQF
TRBV11-1	-	ASSLVGGNYGYT
TRBV7-2	-	ASSLGRGSSYEQY
TRBV27	few	ASSLQGDQPEQY
TRBV10-3	-	AISGGSEAF
TRBV5-1	-	ASSLAGEQF
TRBV7-9	-	ASSLLTGGAYEQY
TRBV27	-	ASSFTVNTGELF
TRBV7-8	-	ASSLVGGNEAF
TRBV9	-	ASSEGPGAITEAF
TRBV6-1	few	ASSLAARRPQH
TRBV7-6	-	ASSLGAGGAGAL
TRBV7-2	few	ASSFLAGGPRGTGELF
TRBV9	-	ASSPETSGYEQY
TRBV28	-	ASSFDRIYNYGYT
TRBV28	-	ASSGGGELF
TRBV4-2	-	ASSQAAGVEELF
TRBV28	few	ASSLQRGAQY
TRBV30	-	AWRGANTEAF
TRBV7-3	-	ASSSPDDTQY
TRBV2	-	ASSVVRRTEAF
TRBV19	-	ASRRGWDTEAF
TRBV4-2	-	ASSLDVTDTQY
TRBV5-6	once	ASSLPGSSGNTIY
TRBV7-3	few	ASSLPVGHPDRTDTQY
TRBV10-3	-	AISEPRRDEKLF
TRBV7-8	-	ASSVTSQETQY
TRBV7-9	-	ASSRGQAEYNEQF
TRBV9	-	ASSETGDGNSPLH
TRBV15	many	ATSRDRGPNYGYT
TRBV9	-	ASGGQGSGELF
TRBV29-1	-	SVDVGSYEQY
TRBV28	-	ASSLLTGDQPQH
TRBV5-6	medium-sized	ASSRGSGEQY
TRBV7-9	-	ASNWASPGELF
TRBV30	-	AWSVSSLADTQY
TRBV7-9	-	ASSRQMGGSGANVLT
TRBV10-3	-	AISGRDRYSYEQY
TRBV6-6	-	ASSSGDEQY
TRBV11-2	-	ASLGAPRTTGELF
TRBV7-6	-	ASSRGHQETQY
TRBV6-5	-	ASSYRLAGINEQY
TRBV9	-	ASSVDGDPEETQY
TRBV15	large	ATSSGRALGEYGYT
TRBV4-1	once	ASSQVGLRATYEQY
TRBV9	-	ASSENRGTDTQY